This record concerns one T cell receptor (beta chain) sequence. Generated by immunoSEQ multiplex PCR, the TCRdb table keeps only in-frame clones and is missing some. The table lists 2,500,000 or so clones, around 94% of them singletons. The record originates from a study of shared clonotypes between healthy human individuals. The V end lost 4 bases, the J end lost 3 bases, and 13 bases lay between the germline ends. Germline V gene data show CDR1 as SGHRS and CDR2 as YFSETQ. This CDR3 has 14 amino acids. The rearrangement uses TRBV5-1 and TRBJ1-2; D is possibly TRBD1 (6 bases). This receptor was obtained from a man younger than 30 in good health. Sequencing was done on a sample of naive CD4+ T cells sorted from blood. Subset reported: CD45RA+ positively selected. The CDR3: CASSPWKGDYGYTF. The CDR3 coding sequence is TGCGCCAGCAGCCCCTGGAAGGGGGACTATGGCTACACCTTC.